These 5 T cell receptor beta chains were all obtained from the same sample, sequenced in a study of blood T cell repertoires in COVID-19. Sequencing was performed with immunoSEQ multiplex PCR; in TCRdb, only in-frame clones are kept and a portion is missing. The data show some 400,000 clones, around 86% seen once. Sequenced sample: peripheral blood. The receptor source for this set is a human donor in a cohort sampled during active COVID-19.

The rearrangement links TRBV5-1 to TRBJ1-1; a weak D match, TRBD1 (5 bases). This CDR3 comprises 14 residues. The germline V and J ends were trimmed by 1 base and 8 bases, with 15 bases remaining between them. Germline CDR1 reads SGHRS; CDR2 reads YFSETQ. The CDR3 DNA reads TGCGCCAGCAGCTTGATAGGCACAGGCCAGGAAGCTTTCTTT. Amino acid sequence: CASSLIGTGQEAFF.

CDR3 residues: CAWKAGLTLEDSYEQYF. CDR3 DNA: TGTGCCTGGAAGGCGGGACTCACCTTGGAGGACTCCTACGAGCAGTACTTC. V and J are TRBV30 and TRBJ2-7, with a possible D match to TRBD2 (6 bases). The CDR3 length is 17 residues. Trimming took off 4 bases at V and 0 bases at J, with 22 bases between the two ends. Germline V gene data show CDR1 as GTSNPN and CDR2 as SVGIG (reference sequence).

The chain joins TRBV5-1 to TRBJ2-4, with D hard to call. The CDR3 is 13 residues long. V lost 0 bases and J 7 bases, leaving 8 bases between the germline ends. Germline values: CDR1 SGHRS, CDR2 YFSETQ. The CDR3 DNA reads as TGCGCCAGCAGCTTGGGGTTCGGGAACATTCAGTACTTC. It is translated as CASSLGFGNIQYF.

This clone appeared a single time. The CDR3 bases are TGTGCCAGCAGCTCAAAAAAGGGACTAGCGGGAGCGGTTGAGCAGTTCTTC. This codes for CASSSKKGLAGAVEQFF. The chain combines TRBV7-3 with TRBJ2-1, with 14 bases aligning to TRBD2. This CDR3 spans 17 amino acids. J was trimmed by 9 bases and V by 4 bases; bases with no gene match: 11. Germline V gene data show CDR1 as SGHTA and CDR2 as FQGTGA.

The chain combines TRBV7-2 with TRBJ1-5; 7 nucleotides agree with TRBD1. The CDR3 extends over 14 amino acids. V trimming: 6 bases; J trimming: 7 bases; junction bases outside the gene matches: 9. Germline V gene data show CDR1 as SGHTA and CDR2 as FQGNSA. The CDR3 DNA sequence: TGTGCCAGCAGGGGAGGACAGGTGGGACAGCCCCAGCATTTT. Residues: CASRGGQVGQPQHF.